This T cell receptor (beta chain) was sequenced for a study of blood T cell repertoires in COVID-19. Measured with immunoSEQ multiplex PCR; TCRdb has only the in-frame clones, and not every one. The sample has approximately 170,000 clones, about 86% seen once. The CDR3 covers 13 residues. V lost 6 bases and J lost 2; bases outside the gene matches: 1. Per germline, CDR1 MDHEN and CDR2 SYDVKM. V and J are TRBV28 and TRBJ1-1; TRBD1 aligns across 9 bases. Sequencing input: peripheral blood. This clonotype was obtained from a human donor with acute or convalescent COVID-19. The donor label of this sample is uncertain. This CDR3 reads CASRGQGNTEAFF. The DNA for the CDR3 is TGTGCCAGCAGGGGACAGGGAAACACTGAAGCTTTCTTT.